Included here is one T cell receptor beta chain sequence, with context. The antigen is unknown. The data originate from a study of cytomegalovirus exposure and HLA in healthy donors. Study as a whole: One earlier analysis, a look at around 170 million T cells, found roughly 110 million unique TCR beta sequences. Findings and caveats of the study: In a later analysis, at a false discovery rate of 0.05, roughly 17,000 TCR beta sequences matched HLA alleles. Most TCR sequences were seen very rarely across donors, but some public TCRs occurred in many. Among TCR beta chains, those listed as cytomegalovirus-associated numbered under 200.

Use of 60 Vbeta and 13 Jbeta primers characterized the PCR. TCRdb keeps only in-frame clones here, not all; method: immunoSEQ multiplex PCR. In the table there are 65,000 to 85,000 clones, under 85% of which are singletons. From germline, CDR1 is LNHDA and CDR2 SQIVND (reference sequence). The CDR3 totals 15 residues. V lost 7 bases and J lost 4; bases outside the gene matches: 12. Sequencing was done on a sample of PBMCs. This chain connects TRBV19 to TRBJ2-5, with 7 nucleotides matching TRBD2. This TCR was sampled from a woman between 40 and 50 years old in good health and CMV-seropositive. CDR3 in amino acids: CASTNGGGIGETQYF. Written as DNA, the CDR3 is TGTGCCAGTACCAATGGGGGGGGGATAGGAGAGACCCAGTACTTC.